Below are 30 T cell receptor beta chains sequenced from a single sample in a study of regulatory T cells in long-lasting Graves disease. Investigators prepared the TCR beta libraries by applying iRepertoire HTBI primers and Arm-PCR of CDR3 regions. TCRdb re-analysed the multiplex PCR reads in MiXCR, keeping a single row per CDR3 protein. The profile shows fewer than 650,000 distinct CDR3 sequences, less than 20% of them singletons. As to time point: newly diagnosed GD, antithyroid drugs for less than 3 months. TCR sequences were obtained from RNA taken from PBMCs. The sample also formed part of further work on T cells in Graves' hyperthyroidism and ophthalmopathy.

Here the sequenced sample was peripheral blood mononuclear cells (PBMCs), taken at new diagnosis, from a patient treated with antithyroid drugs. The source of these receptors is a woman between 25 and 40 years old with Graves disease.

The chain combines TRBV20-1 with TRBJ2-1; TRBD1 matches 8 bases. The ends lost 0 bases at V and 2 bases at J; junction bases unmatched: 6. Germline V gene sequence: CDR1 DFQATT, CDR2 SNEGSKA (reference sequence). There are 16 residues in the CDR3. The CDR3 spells CSAREDEGQAYNEQFF. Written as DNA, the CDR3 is TGCAGTGCTAGAGAGGACGAGGGACAGGCCTACAATGAGCAGTTCTTC.

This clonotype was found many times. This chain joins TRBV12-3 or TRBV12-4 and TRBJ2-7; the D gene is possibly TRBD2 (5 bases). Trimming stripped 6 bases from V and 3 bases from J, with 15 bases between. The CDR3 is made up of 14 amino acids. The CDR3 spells CASRMTGIGYEQYF. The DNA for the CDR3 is TGTGCCAGCAGGATGACGGGGATCGGCTACGAGCAGTACTTC.

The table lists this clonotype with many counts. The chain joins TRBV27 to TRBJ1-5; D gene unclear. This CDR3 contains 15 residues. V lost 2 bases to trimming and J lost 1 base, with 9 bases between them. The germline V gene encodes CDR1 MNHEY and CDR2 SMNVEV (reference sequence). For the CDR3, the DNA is TGTGCCAGCAGTTTAGACATAGGGAGCAATCAGCCCCAGCATTTT. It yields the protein CASSLDIGSNQPQHF.

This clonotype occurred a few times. The DNA for the CDR3 is TGCAGTGCTGAGGGTGCGGGGGGCGAGCAGTACTTC. This encodes CSAEGAGGEQYF. This chain links TRBV20-1 with TRBJ2-7, with 8 positions matching TRBD2. CDR1 is DFQATT and CDR2 is SNEGSKA in the germline V gene (reference sequence). Trimming took 5 bases from V and 6 from J; bases not matched to a gene: 6. The CDR3 runs 12 residues.

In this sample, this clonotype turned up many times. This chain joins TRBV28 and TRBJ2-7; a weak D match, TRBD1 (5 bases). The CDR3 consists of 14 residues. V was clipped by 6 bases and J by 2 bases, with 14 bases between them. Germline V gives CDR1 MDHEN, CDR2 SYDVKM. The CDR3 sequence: CASSSTAPTYEQYF. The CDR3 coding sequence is TGTGCCAGCAGCTCGACAGCGCCGACCTACGAGCAGTACTTC.

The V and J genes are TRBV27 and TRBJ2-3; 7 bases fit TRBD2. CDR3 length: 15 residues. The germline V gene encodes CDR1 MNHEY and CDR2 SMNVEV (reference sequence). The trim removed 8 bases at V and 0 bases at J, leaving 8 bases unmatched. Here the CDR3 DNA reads TGTGCCAGCGGAGGGACTACCCCTAGCACAGATACGCAGTATTTT. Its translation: CASGGTTPSTDTQYF.

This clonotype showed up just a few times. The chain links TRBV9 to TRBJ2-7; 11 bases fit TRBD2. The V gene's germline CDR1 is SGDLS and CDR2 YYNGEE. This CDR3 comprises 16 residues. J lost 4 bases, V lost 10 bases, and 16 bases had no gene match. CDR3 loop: CAGGSSEASGRYEQYF. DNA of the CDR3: TGTGCCGGAGGATCCAGTGAGGCTAGCGGGAGGTACGAGCAGTACTTC.

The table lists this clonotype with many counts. The DNA for the CDR3 is TGTGCCAGCAGCTTAGTCGGGGCGGGCTACACCTTC. As protein: CASSLVGAGYTF. V usage is TRBV11-2 and J usage is TRBJ1-2; D is perhaps TRBD1 (5 bases). Germline CDR1 SGHAT, CDR2 FQNNGV. V lost 1 base and J 8 bases, leaving 8 bases between the germline ends. This CDR3 spans 12 amino acids.

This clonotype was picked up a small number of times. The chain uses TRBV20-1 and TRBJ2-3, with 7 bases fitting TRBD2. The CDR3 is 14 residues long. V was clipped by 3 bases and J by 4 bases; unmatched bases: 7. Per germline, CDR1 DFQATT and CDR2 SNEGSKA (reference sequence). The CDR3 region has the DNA TGCAGTGCTAGTTCTGGACTAGGTTCAGATACGCAGTATTTT. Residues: CSASSGLGSDTQYF.

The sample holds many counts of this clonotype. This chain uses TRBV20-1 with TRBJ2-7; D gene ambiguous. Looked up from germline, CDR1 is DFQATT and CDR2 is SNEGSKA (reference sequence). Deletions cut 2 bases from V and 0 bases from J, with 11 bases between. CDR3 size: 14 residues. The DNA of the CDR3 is TGCAGTGCTAGATCTGGAGTGAACTCCTACGAGCAGTACTTC. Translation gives CSARSGVNSYEQYF.

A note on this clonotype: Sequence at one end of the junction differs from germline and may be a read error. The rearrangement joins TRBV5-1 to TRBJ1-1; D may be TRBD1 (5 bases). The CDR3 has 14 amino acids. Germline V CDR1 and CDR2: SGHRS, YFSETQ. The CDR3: CASSRWGYYTEAFF. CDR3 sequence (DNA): TGTGCCAGCAGCCGGTGGGGGTACTACACTGAAGCTTTCTTT.

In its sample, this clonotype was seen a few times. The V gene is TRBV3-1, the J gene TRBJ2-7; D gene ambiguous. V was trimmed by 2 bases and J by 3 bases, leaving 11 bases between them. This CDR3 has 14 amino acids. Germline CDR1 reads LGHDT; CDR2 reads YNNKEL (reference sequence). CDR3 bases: TGTGCCAGCAGCCAAAGAGGAGCTGGCTACGAGCAGTACTTC. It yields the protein CASSQRGAGYEQYF.

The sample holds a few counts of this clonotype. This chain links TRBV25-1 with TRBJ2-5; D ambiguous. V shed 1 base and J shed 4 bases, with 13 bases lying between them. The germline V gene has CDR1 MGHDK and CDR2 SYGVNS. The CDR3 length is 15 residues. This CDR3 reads CASSEWGGVGETQYF. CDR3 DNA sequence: TGTGCCAGCAGTGAATGGGGTGGGGTTGGAGAGACCCAGTACTTC. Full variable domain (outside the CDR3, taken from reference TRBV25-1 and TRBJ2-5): EADIYQTPRYLVIGTGKKITLECSQTMGHDKMYWYQQDPGMELHLIHYSYGVNSTEKGDLSSESTVSRIRTEHFPLTLESARPSHTSQYLCASSEWGGVGETQYFGPGTRLLVL.

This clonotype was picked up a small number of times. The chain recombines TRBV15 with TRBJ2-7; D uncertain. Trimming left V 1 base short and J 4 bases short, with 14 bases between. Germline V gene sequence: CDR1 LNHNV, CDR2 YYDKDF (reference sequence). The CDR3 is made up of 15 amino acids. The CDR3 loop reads CATSRGLKGAYEQYF. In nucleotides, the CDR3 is TGTGCCACCAGCAGAGGACTCAAGGGCGCGTACGAGCAGTACTTC.

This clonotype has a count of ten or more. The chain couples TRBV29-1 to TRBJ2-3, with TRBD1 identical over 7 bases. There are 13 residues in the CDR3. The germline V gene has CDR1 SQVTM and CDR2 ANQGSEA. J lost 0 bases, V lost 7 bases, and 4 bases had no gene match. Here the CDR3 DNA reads TGCAGCGCGACGACAGGGAGCACAGATACGCAGTATTTT. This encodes CSATTGSTDTQYF.

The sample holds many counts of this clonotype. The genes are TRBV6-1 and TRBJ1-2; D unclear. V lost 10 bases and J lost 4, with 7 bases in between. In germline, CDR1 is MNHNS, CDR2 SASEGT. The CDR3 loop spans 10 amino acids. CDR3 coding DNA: TGTGCCACCGAATCCTATGGCTACACCTTC. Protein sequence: CATESYGYTF.

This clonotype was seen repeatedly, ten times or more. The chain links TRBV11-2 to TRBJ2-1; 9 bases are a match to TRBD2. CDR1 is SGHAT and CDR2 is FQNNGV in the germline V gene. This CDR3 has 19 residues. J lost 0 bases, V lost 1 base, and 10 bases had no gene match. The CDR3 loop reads CASSLGDLAGFFSYNEQFF. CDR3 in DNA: TGTGCCAGCAGCTTAGGGGATCTAGCGGGATTCTTCTCCTACAATGAGCAGTTCTTC.

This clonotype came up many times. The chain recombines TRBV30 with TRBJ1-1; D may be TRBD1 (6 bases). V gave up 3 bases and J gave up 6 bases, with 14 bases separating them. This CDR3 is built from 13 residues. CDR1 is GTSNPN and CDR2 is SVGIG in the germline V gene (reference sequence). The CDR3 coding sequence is TGTGCCTGGAGCCCCGACAGGAGCCCTGAAGCTTTCTTT. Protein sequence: CAWSPDRSPEAFF.

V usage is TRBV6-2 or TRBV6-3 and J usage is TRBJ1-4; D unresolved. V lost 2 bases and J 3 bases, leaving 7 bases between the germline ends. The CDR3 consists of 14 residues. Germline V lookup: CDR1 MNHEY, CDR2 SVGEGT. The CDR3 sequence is CASSYARSNEKLFF. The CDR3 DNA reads TGTGCCAGCAGTTACGCTCGGTCTAATGAAAAACTGTTTTTT.

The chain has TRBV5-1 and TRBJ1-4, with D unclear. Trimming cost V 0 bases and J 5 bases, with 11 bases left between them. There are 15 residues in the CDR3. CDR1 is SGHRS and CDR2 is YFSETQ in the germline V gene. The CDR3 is CASSLEGQNNEKLFF. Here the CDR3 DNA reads TGCGCCAGCAGCTTGGAAGGGCAGAACAATGAAAAACTGTTTTTT.

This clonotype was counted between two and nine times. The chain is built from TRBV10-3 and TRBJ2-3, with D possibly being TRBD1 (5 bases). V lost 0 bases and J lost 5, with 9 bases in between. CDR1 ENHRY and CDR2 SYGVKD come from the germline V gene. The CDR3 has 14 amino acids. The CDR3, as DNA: TGTGCCATCAGTGAGTCGCTCCAGGGAGATACGCAGTATTTT. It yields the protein CAISESLQGDTQYF.

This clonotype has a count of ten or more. The DNA for the CDR3 is TGTGCCAGCAGCCGAAAAGGGGGACAGGGGGTATACGAGCAGTACTTC. This sequence encodes CASSRKGGQGVYEQYF. The chain recombines TRBV6-1 with TRBJ2-7; 11 nucleotides align to TRBD1. After removal of 6 bases from V and 4 bases from J, the junction contained 11 bases not matched to a gene. Per the germline V gene, CDR1 is MNHNS and CDR2 is SASEGT. This CDR3 region has 16 residues.

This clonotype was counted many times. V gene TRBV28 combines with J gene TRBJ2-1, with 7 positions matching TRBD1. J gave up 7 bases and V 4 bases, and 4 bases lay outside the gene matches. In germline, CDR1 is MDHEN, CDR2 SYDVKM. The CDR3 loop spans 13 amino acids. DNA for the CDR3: TGTGCCAGCAGTTCTGGACAGGCTAATGAGCAGTTCTTC. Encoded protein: CASSSGQANEQFF.

The CDR3 protein is CASSPPTLAKNIQYF. Written as DNA, the CDR3 is TGTGCCAGCAGCCCCCCAACCCTAGCCAAAAACATTCAGTACTTC. The chain is built from TRBV3-1 and TRBJ2-4; no reliable D call. Trimming took off 4 bases at V and 0 bases at J, with 10 bases between the two ends. Germline V gene sequence: CDR1 LGHDT, CDR2 YNNKEL (reference sequence). The CDR3 contains 15 residues.

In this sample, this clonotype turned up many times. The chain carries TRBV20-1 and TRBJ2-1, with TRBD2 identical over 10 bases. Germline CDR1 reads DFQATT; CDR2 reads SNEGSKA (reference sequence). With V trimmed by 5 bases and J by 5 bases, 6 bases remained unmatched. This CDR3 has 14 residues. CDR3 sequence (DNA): TGCAGTGCTTCAGCGGGAGGGGTAAACAATGAGCAGTTCTTC. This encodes CSASAGGVNNEQFF.

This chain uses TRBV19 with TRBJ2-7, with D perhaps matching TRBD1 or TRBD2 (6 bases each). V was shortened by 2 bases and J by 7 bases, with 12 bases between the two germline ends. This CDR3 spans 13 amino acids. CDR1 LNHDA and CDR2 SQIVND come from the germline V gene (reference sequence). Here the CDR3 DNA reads TGTGCCAGTAGTATATGGGGGGCAGATGAGCAGTACTTC. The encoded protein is CASSIWGADEQYF. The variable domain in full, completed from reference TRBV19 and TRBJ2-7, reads DGGITQSPKYLFRKEGQNVTLSCEQNLNHDAMYWYRQDPGQGLRLIYYSQIVNDFQKGDIAEGYSVSREKKESFPLTVTSAQKNPTAFYLCASSIWGADEQYFGPGTRLTVT.

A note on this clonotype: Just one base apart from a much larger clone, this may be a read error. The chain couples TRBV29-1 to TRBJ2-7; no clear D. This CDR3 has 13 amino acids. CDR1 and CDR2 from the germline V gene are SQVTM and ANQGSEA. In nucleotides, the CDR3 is TGCAGCGTTGAAAGCCCCCAGAACTACGGGCAGTACTTC. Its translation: CSVESPQNYGQYF.

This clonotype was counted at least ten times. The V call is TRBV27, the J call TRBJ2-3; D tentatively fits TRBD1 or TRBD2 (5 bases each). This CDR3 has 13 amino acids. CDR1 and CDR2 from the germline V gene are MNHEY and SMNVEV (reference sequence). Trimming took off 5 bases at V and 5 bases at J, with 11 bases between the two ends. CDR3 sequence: CASSPPGRDTQYF. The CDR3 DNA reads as TGTGCCAGCAGTCCCCCAGGGAGAGATACGCAGTATTTT.

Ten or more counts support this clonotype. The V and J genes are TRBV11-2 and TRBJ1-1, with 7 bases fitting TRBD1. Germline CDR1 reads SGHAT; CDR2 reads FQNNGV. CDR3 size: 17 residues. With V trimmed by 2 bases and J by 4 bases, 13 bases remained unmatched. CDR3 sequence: CASSLNPWRGRTTEAFF. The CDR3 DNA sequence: TGTGCCAGCAGCTTAAACCCCTGGAGGGGGCGAACCACTGAAGCTTTCTTT. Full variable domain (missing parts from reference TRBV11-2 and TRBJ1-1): EAGVAQSPRYKIIEKRQSVAFWCNPISGHATLYWYQQILGQGPKLLIQFQNNGVVDDSQLPKDRFSAERLKGVDSTLKIQPAKLEDSAVYLCASSLNPWRGRTTEAFFGQGTRLTVV.

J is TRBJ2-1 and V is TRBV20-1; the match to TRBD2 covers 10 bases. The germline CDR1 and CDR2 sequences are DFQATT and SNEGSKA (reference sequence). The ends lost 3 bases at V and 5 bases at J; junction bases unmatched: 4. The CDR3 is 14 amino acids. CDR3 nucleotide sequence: TGCAGTGCTAGGGACGGGACTAGCGACAATGAGCAGTTCTTC. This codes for CSARDGTSDNEQFF.